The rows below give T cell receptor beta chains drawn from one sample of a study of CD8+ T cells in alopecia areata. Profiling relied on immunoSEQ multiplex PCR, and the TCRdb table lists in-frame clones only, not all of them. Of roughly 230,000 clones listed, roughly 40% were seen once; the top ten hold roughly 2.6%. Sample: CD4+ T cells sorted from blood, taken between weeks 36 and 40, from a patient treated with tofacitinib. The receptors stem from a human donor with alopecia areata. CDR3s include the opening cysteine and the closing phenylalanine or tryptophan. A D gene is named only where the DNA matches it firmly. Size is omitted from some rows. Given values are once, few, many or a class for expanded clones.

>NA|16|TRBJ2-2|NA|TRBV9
TGTGCCAGCAGCGTAGGGGCGGTTACGAACACCGGGGAGCTGTTTTTT
CASSVGAVTNTGELFF
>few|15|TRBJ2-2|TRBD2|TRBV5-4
TGTGCCAGCAGCGCGGGACTAAGGAACACCGGGGAGCTGTTTTTT
CASSAGLRNTGELFF
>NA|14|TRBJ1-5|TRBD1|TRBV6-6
TGTGCCAGCAGCCGCGGACAGGGCAATCAGCCCCAGCATTTT
CASSRGQGNQPQHF
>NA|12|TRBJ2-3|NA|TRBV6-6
TGTGCCAGCAGCATTTTAGCAGATACGCAGTATTTT
CASSILADTQYF
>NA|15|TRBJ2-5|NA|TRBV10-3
TGTGCCATCAGTGGAGGCCTCTCGTACCAAGAGACCCAGTACTTC
CAISGGLSYQETQYF
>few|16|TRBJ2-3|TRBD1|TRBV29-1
TGCAGCGTTGAGGCTGGGCGGGACAGGGGCTCAGATACGCAGTATTTT
CSVEAGRDRGSDTQYF
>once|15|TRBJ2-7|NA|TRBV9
TGTGCCAGCAGCGTAGATCCGGATTTAACCTACGAGCAGTACTTC
CASSVDPDLTYEQYF
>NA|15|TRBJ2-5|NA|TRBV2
TGTGCCAGCAGTCCTGACAGACCTCAGAGAGGGACCCAGTACTTC
CASSPDRPQRGTQYF
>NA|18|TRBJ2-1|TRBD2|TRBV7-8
TGTGCCAGCAGTAATCCAGGAGGGGTAGCGGGGAAATACAATGAGCAGTTCTTC
CASSNPGGVAGKYNEQFF
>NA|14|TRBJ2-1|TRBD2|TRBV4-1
TGCGCCAGCAGCCAAGCAGCGGGAAGAACTGAGCAGTTCTTC
CASSQAAGRTEQFF
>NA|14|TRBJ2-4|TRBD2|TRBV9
TGTGCCAGCAGCGCTAGCGGTGGGCAAAACATTCAGTACTTC
CASSASGGQNIQYF
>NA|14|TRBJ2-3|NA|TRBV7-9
TGTGCCAGCAGCTCTGACACCGCGCCAGATACGCAGTATTTT
CASSSDTAPDTQYF
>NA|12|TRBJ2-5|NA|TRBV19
TGTGCCAGCACAGGGAGGACGGAGACCCAGTACTTC
CASTGRTETQYF
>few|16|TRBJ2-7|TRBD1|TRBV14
TGTGCCAGCAGCCAAAGGCAGGGGGCTATGTCCTACGAGCAGTACTTC
CASSQRQGAMSYEQYF
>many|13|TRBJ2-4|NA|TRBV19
TGTGCCAGTAGGTACGGGAGTGGGGACATTCAGTACTTC
CASRYGSGDIQYF
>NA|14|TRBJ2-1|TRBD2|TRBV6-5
TGTGCCAGCCTGACGGGAGGGGCTTACAATGAGCAGTTCTTC
CASLTGGAYNEQFF
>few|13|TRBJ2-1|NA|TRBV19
TGTGCCAGTAGCCCAACTAAGATCAATGAGCAGTTCTTC
CASSPTKINEQFF
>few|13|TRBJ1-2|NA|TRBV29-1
TGCAGCGTTGGGCGTGGGTTGTCCTATGGCTACACCTTC
CSVGRGLSYGYTF
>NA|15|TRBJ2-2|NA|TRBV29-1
TGCAGCGTTACTCCAGCTATCGCGAACACCGGGGAGCTGTTTTTT
CSVTPAIANTGELFF
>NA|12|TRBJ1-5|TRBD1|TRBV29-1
TGCAGCGCTTCGACAGGGGAACAGCCCCAGCATTTT
CSASTGEQPQHF
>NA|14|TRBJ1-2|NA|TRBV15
TGTGCCACCAGCCCACGGGGGCCTAACTATGGCTACACCTTC
CATSPRGPNYGYTF
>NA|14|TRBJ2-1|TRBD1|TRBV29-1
TGCAGCGCAGACGACAGGGGCGGTTACAATGAGCAGTTCTTC
CSADDRGGYNEQFF